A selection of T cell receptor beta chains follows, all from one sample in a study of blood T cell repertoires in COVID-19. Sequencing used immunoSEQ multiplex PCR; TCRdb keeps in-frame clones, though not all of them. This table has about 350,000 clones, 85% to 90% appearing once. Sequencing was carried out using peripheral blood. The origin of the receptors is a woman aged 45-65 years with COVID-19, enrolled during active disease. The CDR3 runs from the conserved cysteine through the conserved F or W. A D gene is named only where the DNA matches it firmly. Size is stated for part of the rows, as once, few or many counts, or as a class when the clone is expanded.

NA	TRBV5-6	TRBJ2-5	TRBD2	TGTGCCAGCAGCGAGCGGGAGGGCCGGTTGGGTCCCCAGTACTTC	CASSEREGRLGPQYF
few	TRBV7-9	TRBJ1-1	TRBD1	TGTGCCAGCAGCTTAGGTTCAGGGGGCGAAACTGAAGCTTTCTTT	CASSLGSGGETEAFF
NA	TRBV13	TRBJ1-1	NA	TGTGCCAGCGGATTAGACAGAGCAAGCACTGAAGCTTTCTTT	CASGLDRASTEAFF
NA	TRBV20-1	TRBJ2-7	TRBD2	TGCAGTGCTAGTCCCCCGAGCGGGACCTACGAGCAGTACTTC	CSASPPSGTYEQYF
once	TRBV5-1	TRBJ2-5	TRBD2	TGCGCCAGCAGCTTGGTAGCGGGAGTCCGACCGGGAGAGACCCAGTACTTC	CASSLVAGVRPGETQYF
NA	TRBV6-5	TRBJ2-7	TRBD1	TGTGCCAGCAGCCCGGGACAGGGGGTGGTCTACGAGCAGTACTTC	CASSPGQGVVYEQYF
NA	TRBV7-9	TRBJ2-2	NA	TGTGCCAGCAGCCCAGGGGTCACCGGGGAGCTGTTTTTT	CASSPGVTGELFF
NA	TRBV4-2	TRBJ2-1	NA	TGTGCCAGCAGCCAAGTACAGGGTATCAATGAGCAGTTCTTC	CASSQVQGINEQFF
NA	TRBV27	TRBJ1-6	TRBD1	TGTGCCAGCAGTTCGGGACAGCTTTATAATTCACCCCTCCACTTT	CASSSGQLYNSPLHF
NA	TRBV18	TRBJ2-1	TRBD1	TGTGCCAGCTCACCACCGGGACAGGAATTTAACAATGAGCAGTTCTTC	CASSPPGQEFNNEQFF
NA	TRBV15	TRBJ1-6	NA	TGTGCCACCAGCAGAGATCAGTATCAGGGTTCACCCCTCCACTTT	CATSRDQYQGSPLHF
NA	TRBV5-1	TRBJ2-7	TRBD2	TGCGCCAGCAGCCTGCTTGGCGGGAGTCCCTACGAGCAGTACTTC	CASSLLGGSPYEQYF
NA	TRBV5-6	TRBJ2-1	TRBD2	TGTGCCAGCAGCTTGGTTGGACTAGCGGGAGAGAAGGATGAGCAGTTCTTC	CASSLVGLAGEKDEQFF
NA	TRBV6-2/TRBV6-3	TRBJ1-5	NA	TGTGCCAGCAGTTATTACGGTAGCAATCAGCCCCAGCATTTT	CASSYYGSNQPQHF
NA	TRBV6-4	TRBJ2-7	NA	TGTGCCAGCAGTGTCCTGGGCCTGCCCTACGAGCAGTACTTC	CASSVLGLPYEQYF
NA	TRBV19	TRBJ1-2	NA	TGTGCCAGTAGTATCAGGGATGGCTACACCTTC	CASSIRDGYTF
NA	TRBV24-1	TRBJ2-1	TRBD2	TGTGCCACCAGTGATCGCGGGAGATCCTACAATGAGCAGTTCTTC	CATSDRGRSYNEQFF
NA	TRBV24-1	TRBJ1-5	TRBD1	TGTGCCACCTTCGACCATACAGGGGGGCGGCCGGAAACGAATTATAGCAATCAGCCCCAGCATTTT	CATFDHTGGRPETNYSNQPQHF
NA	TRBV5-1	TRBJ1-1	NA	TGCGCCAGCAGCTTATGGGGGCCAGAAGCTTTCTTT	CASSLWGPEAFF
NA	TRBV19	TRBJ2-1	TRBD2	TGTGCCAGTAGTGAACTAGCGGGAGGGACTCACAATGAGCAGTTCTTC	CASSELAGGTHNEQFF
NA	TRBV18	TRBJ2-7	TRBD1	TGTGCCAGCTCACCAAGGGGGCTGATCTACGAGCAGTACTTC	CASSPRGLIYEQYF
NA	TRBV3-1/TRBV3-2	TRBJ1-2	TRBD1	TGTGCCAGCAGCCGGGGACAGGCGACAGGTGGCTACACCTTC	CASSRGQATGGYTF
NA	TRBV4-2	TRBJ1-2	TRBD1	TGTGCCAGCAGCCACCAAACAGGGGAAGTCTATGGCTACACCTTC	CASSHQTGEVYGYTF
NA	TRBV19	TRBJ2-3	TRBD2	TGTGCCAGTAGGGTAGCGGGCCTCACAGATACGCAGTATTTT	CASRVAGLTDTQYF
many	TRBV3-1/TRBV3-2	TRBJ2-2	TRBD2	TGTGCCAGCAGCCTAAGCGGGAGCACCGGGGAGCTGTTTTTT	CASSLSGSTGELFF
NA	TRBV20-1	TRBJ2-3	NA	TGCAGTGCTAGTGTTTCTAGTTTTTGGACAGATACGCAGTATTTT	CSASVSSFWTDTQYF
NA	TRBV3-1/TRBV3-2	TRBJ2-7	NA	TGTGCCAGCAGCCTAGGGACTGAGTGGTACGAGCAGTACTTC	CASSLGTEWYEQYF
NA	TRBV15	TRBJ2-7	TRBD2	TGTGCCACCAGCTCACGGACTAGCGGGAACTACGAGCAGTACTTC	CATSSRTSGNYEQYF
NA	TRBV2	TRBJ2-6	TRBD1	TGTGCCAGCAAACGGACAGGGGGCTGGTCGGCTGGGGCCAACGTCCTGACTTTC	CASKRTGGWSAGANVLTF
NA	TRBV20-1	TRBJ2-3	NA	TGCAGTGCAAGTCGGAGGGACCAAACTAGCACAGATACGCAGTATTTT	CSASRRDQTSTDTQYF
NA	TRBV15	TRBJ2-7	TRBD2	TGTGCCACCAGCAGCCAGCGGGGCTCCTACGAGCAGTACTTC	CATSSQRGSYEQYF
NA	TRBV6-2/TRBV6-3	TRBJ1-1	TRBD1	TGTGCCAGCAGTTACGTTGTGGGACAGGGTAACGCTGAAGCTTTCTTT	CASSYVVGQGNAEAFF
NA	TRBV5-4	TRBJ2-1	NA	TGTGCCAGCAGCTTGCCTTTTCGGTCCTACAATGAGCAGTTCTTC	CASSLPFRSYNEQFF
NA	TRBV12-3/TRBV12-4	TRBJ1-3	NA	TGTGCCAGCAGTTTATTCGGTGGAAACACCATATATTTT	CASSLFGGNTIYF
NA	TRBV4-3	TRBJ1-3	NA	TGCGCCAGCAGCCAAACGGGCTCTGGAAACACCATATATTTT	CASSQTGSGNTIYF
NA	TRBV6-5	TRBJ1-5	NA	TGTGCCAGCAGTTACTCTGGTGGCGGGAATCAGCCCCAGCATTTT	CASSYSGGGNQPQHF
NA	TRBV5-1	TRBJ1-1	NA	TGCGCCAGCAGCGGAGGGGCAGGGAACACTGAAGCTTTCTTT	CASSGGAGNTEAFF
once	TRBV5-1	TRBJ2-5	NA	TGCGCCAGCAGATTGAGAGGGCTGGTGGAGACCCAGTACTTC	CASRLRGLVETQYF
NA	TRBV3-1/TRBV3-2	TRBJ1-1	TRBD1	TGTGCCAGCAGCCTCCCAGGGGGGAGAACTGAAGCTTTCTTT	CASSLPGGRTEAFF